This T cell receptor (beta chain) was sequenced for a study of blood T cell repertoires in COVID-19. Study background: COVID-19 samples, acute and convalescent, were from the United States, Italy and Spain.

Clones were read by immunoSEQ multiplex PCR, and TCRdb kept only the in-frame ones, dropping some. Of about 310,000 clones in the sample, about 89% were seen once. CDR3 length: 15 amino acids. Per the germline V gene, CDR1 is MNHEY and CDR2 is SMNVEV (reference sequence). V dropped 2 bases and J dropped 1; count of bases not matched to a gene: 3. The clonotype comes from a woman in her fifties or sixties who had recovered from COVID-19. Sequencing input: peripheral blood. The chain is built from TRBV27 and TRBJ2-5, with 8 bases matching TRBD2. The CDR3 here is CASSLDAGGQETQYF. In DNA, the CDR3 is TGTGCCAGCAGTTTAGATGCGGGGGGCCAAGAGACCCAGTACTTC.